Below, 23 T cell receptor beta chains from the same sample are listed, as sequenced in a study of cytomegalovirus exposure and HLA in healthy donors. The PCR contained 60 Vbeta and 13 Jbeta primers. The data were produced by immunoSEQ multiplex PCR, yet TCRdb's version contains in-frame clones alone and is incomplete. The sample holds roughly 230,000 clones, about 88% seen once. Sequenced material: PBMCs. The origin of the receptors is a girl aged 2 to 9 in good health and CMV-seronegative.

The rearrangement uses TRBV5-6 and TRBJ1-2, with TRBD1 identical over 7 bases. The germline V gene encodes CDR1 SGHDT and CDR2 YYEEEE. After removal of 4 bases from V and 1 base from J, the junction contained 7 bases not matched to a gene. The CDR3 extends over 15 amino acids. Written as DNA, the CDR3 is TGTGCCAGCAGCCGCGCTCAGGGGGATAACTATGGCTACACCTTC. Its protein product is CASSRAQGDNYGYTF.

The chain couples TRBV6-1 to TRBJ2-2; tentative D call: TRBD2 (6 bases). V lost 2 bases, J lost 4 bases, and 11 bases lay in between. Germline assignment: CDR1 MNHNS and CDR2 SASEGT. This CDR3 contains 15 residues. CDR3 DNA sequence: TGTGCCAGCAGTGAATACCAGGGAGGCACCGGGGAGCTGTTTTTT. The encoded protein is CASSEYQGGTGELFF.

This clone was seen a single time. V is TRBV19 and J is TRBJ1-1; D perhaps matches TRBD1 (6 bases). The CDR3 has 14 residues. V was shortened by 7 bases and J by 8 bases, with 20 bases between the two germline ends. Germline CDR1 reads LNHDA; CDR2 reads SQIVND (reference sequence). Written as DNA, the CDR3 is TGTGCCAGTAACCGGGGCAGGGGAGAGTCAGAAGCTTTCTTT. Translated, it gives CASNRGRGESEAFF.

This rearrangement joins TRBV5-1 to TRBJ1-2, with 8 bases that match TRBD1. From germline, CDR1 is SGHRS and CDR2 YFSETQ. The CDR3 covers 16 residues. Trimming removed 4 bases from V and 3 bases from J; junction bases left unmatched: 11. The CDR3 protein is CASSPGQATAYYGYTF. CDR3 DNA sequence: TGCGCCAGCAGCCCGGGACAGGCGACTGCCTACTATGGCTACACCTTC.

The CDR3 loop is CASSFPGQPQHF. The CDR3 region has the DNA TGTGCCAGCAGCTTTCCAGGACAGCCCCAGCATTTT. The V gene is TRBV7-2, the J gene TRBJ1-5; D not certain. The ends were cut back, 3 bases at V and 7 bases at J, with 7 bases in the middle. Germline V lookup: CDR1 SGHTA, CDR2 FQGNSA. CDR3 size: 12 residues.

This chain joins TRBV6-6 and TRBJ1-2, with 9 bases matching TRBD1. The CDR3 length is 16 residues. V was clipped by 4 bases and J by 6 bases; unmatched bases: 12. CDR1 MNHNY and CDR2 SVGAGI come from the germline V gene (reference sequence). As DNA, the CDR3 is TGTGCCAGCAGTTCTCCACAGGGGGCGTCGACTAATGGCTACACCTTC. Amino acids: CASSSPQGASTNGYTF.

The chain recombines TRBV30 with TRBJ2-1; tentatively, D is TRBD2 (7 bases). The CDR3 runs to 13 residues. The V end was cut by 5 bases, the J end by 4 bases, with 12 bases between. Germline values: CDR1 GTSNPN, CDR2 SVGIG (reference sequence). The CDR3 is CAWAGDNYNEQFF. DNA for the CDR3: TGTGCCTGGGCGGGGGACAATTACAATGAGCAGTTCTTC.

This chain connects TRBV7-9 to TRBJ2-7; TRBD2 might be the D (5 bases). The germline gives CDR1 SEHNR, CDR2 FQNEAQ (reference sequence). The ends were cut back, 6 bases at V and 2 bases at J, with 14 bases in the middle. This CDR3 has 14 amino acids. CDR3 in DNA: TGTGCCAGCAGTCAAAGCGGAACCCCCTACGAGCAGTACTTC. It translates to CASSQSGTPYEQYF.

This chain uses TRBV7-3 with TRBJ2-1; perhaps TRBD1 as D (6 bases). V lost 1 base to trimming and J lost 3 bases, with 10 bases between them. Looked up from germline, CDR1 is SGHTA and CDR2 is FQGTGA. The length of the CDR3 is 15 residues. The CDR3 region is CASSLMGANYNEQFF. CDR3 nucleotides: TGTGCCAGCAGCTTAATGGGGGCAAACTACAATGAGCAGTTCTTC.

This chain links TRBV5-6 with TRBJ1-1; no reliable D call. Between the trimmed V and J ends, which lost 0 bases and 2 bases, there was a span of 8 bases. The germline gives CDR1 SGHDT, CDR2 YYEEEE. The CDR3 contains 14 residues. The CDR3 here is CASSLDTRNTEAFF. The CDR3 DNA sequence: TGTGCCAGCAGCTTGGACACCAGAAACACTGAAGCTTTCTTT. The variable domain in full, completed from reference TRBV5-6 and TRBJ1-1, reads DAGVTQSPTHLIKTRGQQVTLRCSPKSGHDTVSWYQQALGQGPQFIFQYYEEEERQRGNFPDRFSGHQFPNYSSELNVNALLLGDSALYLCASSLDTRNTEAFFGQGTRLTVV.

This clone was picked up one time. This chain uses TRBV6-5 with TRBJ2-6, with 7 bases aligning to TRBD1. V trimming: 5 bases; J trimming: 0 bases; junction bases outside the gene matches: 1. The CDR3 contains 15 residues. Germline values: CDR1 MNHEY, CDR2 SVGAGI. The CDR3 protein is CASSTGVSGANVLTF. The CDR3, as DNA: TGTGCCAGCAGTACAGGGGTCTCTGGGGCCAACGTCCTGACTTTC.

The chain links TRBV20-1 to TRBJ2-7; D gene unclear. The V and J ends lost 6 bases and 2 bases respectively, with 8 bases between them. The CDR3 contains 11 residues. Germline values: CDR1 DFQATT, CDR2 SNEGSKA (reference sequence). The CDR3 nucleotides read TGCAGTGCAATCGTAACCTACGAGCAGTACTTC. It specifies CSAIVTYEQYF.

In its sample, this clone was seen once. This chain joins TRBV4-2 and TRBJ2-3; D is unresolved. V lost 0 bases to trimming and J lost 5 bases, with 12 bases between them. Germline CDR1 LGHNA, CDR2 YNFKEQ. CDR3 length equals 15 residues. CDR3 in DNA: TGTGCCAGCAGCCAAGATCCTACCCCAGGAGATACGCAGTATTTT. It specifies CASSQDPTPGDTQYF.

The chain uses TRBV7-9 and TRBJ1-5; no definite D call. The CDR3 is 16 residues long. The germline V gene encodes CDR1 SEHNR and CDR2 FQNEAQ (reference sequence). Between the trimmed V and J ends, which lost 5 bases and 4 bases, there was a span of 18 bases. CDR3 sequence: CASSMAGSERNQPQHF. The CDR3 DNA reads as TGTGCCAGCAGCATGGCCGGGTCAGAGAGGAATCAGCCCCAGCATTTT.

The chain joins TRBV4-1 to TRBJ2-1, with 9 positions matching TRBD2. V was clipped by 4 bases and J by 8 bases; unmatched bases: 9. The CDR3 loop spans 15 amino acids. In germline, CDR1 is MGHRA, CDR2 YSYEKL. The CDR3 DNA is TGCGCCAGCAGCCTACGGACTAGCGTGAAAGATGAGCAGTTCTTC. It yields the protein CASSLRTSVKDEQFF.

The CDR3 here is CSAPVYNEQFF. CDR3 sequence (DNA): TGCAGTGCTCCCGTCTACAATGAGCAGTTCTTC. The chain combines TRBV20-1 with TRBJ2-1; D call uncertain. The CDR3 is 11 residues long. The germline CDR1 and CDR2 sequences are DFQATT and SNEGSKA (reference sequence). V lost 5 bases, J lost 3 bases, and 5 bases lay in between.

The sample holds one count of this clone. The chain couples TRBV5-4 to TRBJ2-3; TRBD1 might be the D (5 bases). The V gene lost 3 bases and the J gene lost 1 base, with 12 bases spanning the gap. This CDR3 region has 15 residues. Germline V CDR1 and CDR2: SGHNT, YYREEE (reference sequence). The CDR3 reads CASSWGDFGTDTQYF. For the CDR3, the DNA is TGTGCCAGCAGCTGGGGCGACTTCGGCACAGATACGCAGTATTTT.

J is TRBJ2-7 and V is TRBV30; TRBD2 might be the D (7 bases). Trimming shortened V by 8 bases and J by 5 bases, and 16 bases separated the two germline ends. This CDR3 contains 12 residues. Per germline, CDR1 GTSNPN and CDR2 SVGIG (reference sequence). CDR3 region: CARGGARDEQYF. The CDR3 nucleotides are TGTGCCCGAGGGGGGGCCCGCGACGAGCAGTACTTC. Full variable domain (rest looked up from reference TRBV30 and TRBJ2-7): SQTIHQWPATLVQPVGSPLSLECTVEGTSNPNLYWYRQAAGRGLQLLFYSVGIGQISSEVPQNLSASRPQDRQFILSSKKLLLSDSGFYLCARGGARDEQYFGPGTRLTVT.

The chain employs TRBV7-7 and TRBJ2-1; 9 bases fit TRBD2. The CDR3 is made up of 15 amino acids. Germline V gives CDR1 SSHAT, CDR2 FNYEAQ (reference sequence). V lost 3 bases, J lost 8 bases, and 8 bases stayed unmatched. CDR3: CASSLLAGSWDEQFF. The CDR3 DNA reads TGTGCCAGCAGCTTGCTAGCGGGGAGCTGGGATGAGCAGTTCTTC.

This rearrangement joins TRBV6-1 to TRBJ2-7, with a tentative D call TRBD1 (5 bases). Germline V lookup: CDR1 MNHNS, CDR2 SASEGT. V lost 4 bases and J 3 bases, leaving 16 bases between the germline ends. The CDR3 length is 15 residues. The DNA for the CDR3 is TGTGCCAGCAGTGCCCGTGGAACAGGAGACTACGAGCAGTACTTC. It codes for CASSARGTGDYEQYF.

The chain employs TRBV5-1 and TRBJ2-4; 14 bases fit TRBD2. V was pared by 0 bases and J by 3 bases, with 8 bases of the junction left unmatched. The germline V gene has CDR1 SGHRS and CDR2 YFSETQ. The CDR3 is 19 residues long. DNA for the CDR3: TGCGCCAGCAGCTTGGCCGGGACTAGCGGGAGCGAGGTCAAAAACATTCAGTACTTC. Protein sequence: CASSLAGTSGSEVKNIQYF.

The CDR3 bases are TGTGCCAGCAGTCTTTCAACAGGCCACTATGGCTACACCTTC. Its protein product is CASSLSTGHYGYTF. V gene TRBV27 combines with J gene TRBJ1-2, with a possible D match to TRBD1 (5 bases). Trimming removed 5 bases at V and 3 bases at J, with 13 bases between. From germline, CDR1 is MNHEY and CDR2 SMNVEV (reference sequence). The CDR3 has 14 amino acids.

This clone has just a few counts. The chain employs TRBV6-1 and TRBJ1-1; 10 bases fit TRBD1. Unmatched junction bases numbered 6, after V lost 11 bases and J lost 3 bases. The CDR3 runs to 13 residues. Germline CDR1 is MNHNS and CDR2 is SASEGT. The CDR3 here is CAGRDRGYTEAFF. DNA of the CDR3: TGTGCCGGACGGGACAGGGGCTACACTGAAGCTTTCTTT.